The following is a TCR beta chain sequence with its context. The sample is drawn from a study of shared T cell receptors in the human thymus. Germline lookup yields CDR1 SGHRS and CDR2 YFSETQ. This CDR3 is 15 amino acids long. V was shortened by 0 bases and J by 3 bases, with 10 bases between the two germline ends. Profiled with immunoSEQ multiplex PCR; TCRdb holds only in-frame clones, not every one. The sample gives approximately 580,000 clones, roughly 74% of which show up once; more than 0.01% is in the top ten. In addition, the sample was reused for a study of human thymus T cells. That report notes: Across thymic and blood repertoires, the usage of V and J genes appeared to be biased.

This chain uses TRBV5-1 with TRBJ1-3, with D tentatively TRBD1 (5 bases). Source material: thymocytes. The sequence was obtained from a boy less than two years old with a congenital heart defect. CDR3 region: CASSLGRVGGNTIYF. The CDR3 DNA reads TGCGCCAGCAGCTTGGGCAGGGTTGGTGGAAACACCATATATTTT.